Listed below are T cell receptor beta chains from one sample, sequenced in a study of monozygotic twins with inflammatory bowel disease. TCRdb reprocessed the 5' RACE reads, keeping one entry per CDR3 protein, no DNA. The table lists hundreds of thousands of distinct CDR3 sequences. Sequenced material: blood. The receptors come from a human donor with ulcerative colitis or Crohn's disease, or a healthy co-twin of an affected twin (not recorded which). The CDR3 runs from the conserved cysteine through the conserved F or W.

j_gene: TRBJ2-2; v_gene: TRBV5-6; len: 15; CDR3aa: CATSLVGAQTGELFF
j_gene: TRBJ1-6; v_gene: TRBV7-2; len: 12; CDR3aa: CASKTYNSPLHF
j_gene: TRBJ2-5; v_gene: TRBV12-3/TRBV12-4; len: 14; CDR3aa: CASSLTGLGETQYF
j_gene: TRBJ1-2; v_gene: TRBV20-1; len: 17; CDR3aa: CSARSEPQGAPDYGYTF
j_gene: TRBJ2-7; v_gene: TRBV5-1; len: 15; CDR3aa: CASSLEGLAAYEQYF
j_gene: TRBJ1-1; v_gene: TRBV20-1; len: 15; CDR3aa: CSARDAGARDTEAFF
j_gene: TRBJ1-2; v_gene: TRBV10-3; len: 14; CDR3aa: CAISESGREYGYTF
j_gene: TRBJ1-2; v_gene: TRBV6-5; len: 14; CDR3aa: CASSYSAGATGYTF
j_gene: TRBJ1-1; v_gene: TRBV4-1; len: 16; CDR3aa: CASSQEMDRVNTEAFF
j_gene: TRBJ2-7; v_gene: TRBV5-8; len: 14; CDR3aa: CASSPRTISYEQYF
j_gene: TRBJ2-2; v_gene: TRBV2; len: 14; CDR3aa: CASSRAENTGELFF
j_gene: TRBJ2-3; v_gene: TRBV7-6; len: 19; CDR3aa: CASSSISRTGGSMTDTQYF
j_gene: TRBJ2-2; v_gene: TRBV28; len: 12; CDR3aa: CASTANTGELFF
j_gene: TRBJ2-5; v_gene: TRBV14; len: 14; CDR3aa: CASSQGARSETQYF
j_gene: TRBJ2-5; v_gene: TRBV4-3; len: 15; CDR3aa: CASSQDHGGPGNQYF
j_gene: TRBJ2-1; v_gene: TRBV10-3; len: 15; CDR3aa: CAISFMGSSNNEQFF
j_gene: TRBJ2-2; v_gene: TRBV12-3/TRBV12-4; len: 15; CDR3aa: CASSLRGLFTGELFF
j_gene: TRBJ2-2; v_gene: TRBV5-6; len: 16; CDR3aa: CASSPISGGNTGELFF
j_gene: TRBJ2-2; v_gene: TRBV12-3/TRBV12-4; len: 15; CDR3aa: CASSPRQGETGELFF
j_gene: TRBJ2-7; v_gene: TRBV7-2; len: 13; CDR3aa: CASSASLYYEQYF
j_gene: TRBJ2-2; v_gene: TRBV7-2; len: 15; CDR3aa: CASSRPTVNTGELFF
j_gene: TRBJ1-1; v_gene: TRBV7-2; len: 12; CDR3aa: CASSLGTGEAFF
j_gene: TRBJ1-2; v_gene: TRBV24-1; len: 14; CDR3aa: CATSARGSLYGYTF
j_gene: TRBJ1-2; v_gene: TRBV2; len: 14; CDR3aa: CASMGLGRNYGYTF
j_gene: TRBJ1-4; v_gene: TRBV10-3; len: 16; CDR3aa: CAISGDPGQPKEKLFF
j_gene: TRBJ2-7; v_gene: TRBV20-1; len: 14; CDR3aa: CSATIPGQGYEQYF
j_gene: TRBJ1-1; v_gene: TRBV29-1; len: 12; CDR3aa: CSVSRKNTEAFF
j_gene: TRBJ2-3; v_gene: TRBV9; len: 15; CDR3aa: CASSVEGRGTDTQYF
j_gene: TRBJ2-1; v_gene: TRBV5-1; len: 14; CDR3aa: CASSLIAGGSEQFF
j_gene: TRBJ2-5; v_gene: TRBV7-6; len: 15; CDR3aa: CASSLAQAVMETQYF
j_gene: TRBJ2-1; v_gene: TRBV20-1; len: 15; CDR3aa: CSARDYRGQGNEQFF
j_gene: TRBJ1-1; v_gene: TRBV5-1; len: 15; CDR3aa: CASSLGIGGNTEAFF
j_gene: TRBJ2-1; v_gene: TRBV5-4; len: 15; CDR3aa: CASSYGTSSFNEQFF
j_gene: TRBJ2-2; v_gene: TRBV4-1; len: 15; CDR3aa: CASSQMDTPSGELFF
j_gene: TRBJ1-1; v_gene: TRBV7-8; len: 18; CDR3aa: CASSWKGEADEMNTEAFF
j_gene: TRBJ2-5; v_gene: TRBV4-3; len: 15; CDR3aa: CASSHLAGPQETQYF
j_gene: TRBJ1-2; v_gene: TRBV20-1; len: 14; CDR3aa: CSATPGTSGYGYTF
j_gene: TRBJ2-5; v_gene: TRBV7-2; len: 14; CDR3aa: CASSFITYQETQYF
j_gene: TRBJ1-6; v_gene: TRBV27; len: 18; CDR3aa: CASSRYQGGGPYNSPLHF
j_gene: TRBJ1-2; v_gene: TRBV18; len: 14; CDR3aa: CASSPPDRGYGYTF
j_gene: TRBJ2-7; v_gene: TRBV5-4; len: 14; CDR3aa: CASSLQGRSYEQYF
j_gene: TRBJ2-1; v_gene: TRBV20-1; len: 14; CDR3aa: CSARGPSAYNEQFF
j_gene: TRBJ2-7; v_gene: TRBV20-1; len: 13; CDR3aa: CSAPKGTSYEQYF
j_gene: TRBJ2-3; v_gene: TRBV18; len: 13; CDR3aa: CASSPVTADTQYF
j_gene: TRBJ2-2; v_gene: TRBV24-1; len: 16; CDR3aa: CATSDPPGKGTGELFF
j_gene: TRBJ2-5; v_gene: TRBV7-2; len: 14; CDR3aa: CASSPGGKQETQYF
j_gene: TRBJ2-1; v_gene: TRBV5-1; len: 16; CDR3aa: CASSVAGGASYNEQFF